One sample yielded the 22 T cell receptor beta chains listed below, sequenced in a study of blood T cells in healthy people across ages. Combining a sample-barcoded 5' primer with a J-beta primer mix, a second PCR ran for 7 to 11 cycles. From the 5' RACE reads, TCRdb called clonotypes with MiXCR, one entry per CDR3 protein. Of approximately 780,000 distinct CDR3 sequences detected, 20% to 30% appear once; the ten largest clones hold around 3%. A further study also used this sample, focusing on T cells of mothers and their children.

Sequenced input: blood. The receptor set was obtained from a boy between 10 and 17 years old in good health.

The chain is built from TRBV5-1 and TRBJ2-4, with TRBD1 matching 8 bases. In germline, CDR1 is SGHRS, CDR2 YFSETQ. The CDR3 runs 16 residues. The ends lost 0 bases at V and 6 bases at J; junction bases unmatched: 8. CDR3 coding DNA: TGCGCCAGCAGCTTGGCCGCGACAGGGGATGGAAACATTCAGTACTTC. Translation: CASSLAATGDGNIQYF.

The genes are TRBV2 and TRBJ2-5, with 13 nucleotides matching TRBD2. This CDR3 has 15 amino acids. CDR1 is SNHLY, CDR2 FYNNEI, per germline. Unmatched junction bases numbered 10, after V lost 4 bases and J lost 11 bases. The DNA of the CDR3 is TGTGCCAGCAGTGCCACTAGCGGGGGGGCTTTGAAGCAGTACTTC. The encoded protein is CASSATSGGALKQYF.

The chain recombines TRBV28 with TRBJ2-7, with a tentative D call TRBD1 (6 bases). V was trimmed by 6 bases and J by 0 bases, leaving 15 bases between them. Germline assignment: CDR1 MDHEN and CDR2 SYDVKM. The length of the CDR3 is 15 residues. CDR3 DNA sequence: TGTGCCAGCAGCCTTGGACAGACAACCTCCTACGAGCAGTACTTC. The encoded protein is CASSLGQTTSYEQYF.

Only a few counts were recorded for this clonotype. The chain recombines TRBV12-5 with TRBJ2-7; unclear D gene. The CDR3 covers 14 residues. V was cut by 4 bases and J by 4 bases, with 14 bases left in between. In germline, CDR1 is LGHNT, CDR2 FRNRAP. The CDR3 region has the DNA TGTGCTAGTGGTTCGCCCCTGATAGGGTACGAGCAGTACTTC. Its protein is CASGSPLIGYEQYF.

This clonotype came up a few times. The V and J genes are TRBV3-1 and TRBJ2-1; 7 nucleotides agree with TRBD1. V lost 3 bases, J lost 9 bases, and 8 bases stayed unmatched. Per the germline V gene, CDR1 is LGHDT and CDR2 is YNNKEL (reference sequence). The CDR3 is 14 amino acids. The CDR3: CASSQRGGEPEQFF. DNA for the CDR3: TGTGCCAGCAGCCAGAGAGGGGGCGAGCCTGAGCAGTTCTTC.

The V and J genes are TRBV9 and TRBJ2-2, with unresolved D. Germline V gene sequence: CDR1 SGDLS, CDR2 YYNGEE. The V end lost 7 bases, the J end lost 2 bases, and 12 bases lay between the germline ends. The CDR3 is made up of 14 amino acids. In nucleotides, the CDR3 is TGTGCCAGCGACTCACGAATTAACACCGGGGAGCTGTTTTTT. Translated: CASDSRINTGELFF.

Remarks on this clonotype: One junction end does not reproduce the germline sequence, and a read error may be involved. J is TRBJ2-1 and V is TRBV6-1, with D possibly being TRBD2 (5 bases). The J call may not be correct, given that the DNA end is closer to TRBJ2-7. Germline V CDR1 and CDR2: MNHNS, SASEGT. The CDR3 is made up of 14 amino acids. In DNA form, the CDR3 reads TGTGTCAGCAGTGTACGGGGTACCTCCTACGAGCAGTACTTC. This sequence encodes CVSSVRGTSYEQYF.

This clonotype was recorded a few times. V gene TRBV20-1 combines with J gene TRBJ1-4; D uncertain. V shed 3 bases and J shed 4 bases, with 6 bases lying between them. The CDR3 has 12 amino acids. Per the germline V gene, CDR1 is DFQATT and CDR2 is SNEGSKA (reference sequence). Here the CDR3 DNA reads TGCAGTGCTAGCAGGAATAATGAAAAACTGTTTTTT. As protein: CSASRNNEKLFF.

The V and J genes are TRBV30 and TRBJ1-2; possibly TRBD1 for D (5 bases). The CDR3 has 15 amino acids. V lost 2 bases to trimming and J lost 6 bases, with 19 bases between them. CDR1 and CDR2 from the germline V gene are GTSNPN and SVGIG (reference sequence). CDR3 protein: CAWSLRDLSLHGYTF. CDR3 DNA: TGTGCCTGGAGTCTCCGGGACCTATCACTTCATGGCTACACCTTC.

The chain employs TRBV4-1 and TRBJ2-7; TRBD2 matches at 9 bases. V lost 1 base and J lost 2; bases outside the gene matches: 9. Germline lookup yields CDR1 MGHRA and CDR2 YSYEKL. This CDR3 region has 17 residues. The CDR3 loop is CASSQGPLAGLTYEQYF. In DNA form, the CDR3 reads TGCGCCAGCAGCCAAGGTCCCCTAGCGGGGTTAACCTACGAGCAGTACTTC.

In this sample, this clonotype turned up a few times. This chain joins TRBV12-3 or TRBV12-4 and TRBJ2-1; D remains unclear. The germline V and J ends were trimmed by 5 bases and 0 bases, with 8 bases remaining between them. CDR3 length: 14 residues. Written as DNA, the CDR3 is TGTGCCAGCAGTCCTCACGGCTCCTACAATGAGCAGTTCTTC. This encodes CASSPHGSYNEQFF.

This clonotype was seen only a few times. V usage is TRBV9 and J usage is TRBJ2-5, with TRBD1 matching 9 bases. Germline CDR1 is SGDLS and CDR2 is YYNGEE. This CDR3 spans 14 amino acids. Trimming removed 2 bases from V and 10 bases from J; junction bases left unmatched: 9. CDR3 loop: CASSVSQGAEGQYF. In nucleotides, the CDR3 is TGTGCCAGCAGCGTCTCACAGGGGGCGGAAGGCCAGTACTTC.

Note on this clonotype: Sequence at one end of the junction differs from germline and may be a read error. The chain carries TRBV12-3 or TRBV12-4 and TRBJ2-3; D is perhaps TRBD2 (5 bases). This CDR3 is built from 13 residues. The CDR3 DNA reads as TGTGCCAGCAGTTTATGGGGAGCAGATGCGCAGTATTTT. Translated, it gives CASSLWGADAQYF.

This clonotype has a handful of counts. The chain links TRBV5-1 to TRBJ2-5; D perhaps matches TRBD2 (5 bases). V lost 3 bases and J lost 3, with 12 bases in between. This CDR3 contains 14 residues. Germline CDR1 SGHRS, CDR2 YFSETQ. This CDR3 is CASSSLMREETQYF. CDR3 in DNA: TGCGCCAGCAGCTCCCTTATGAGGGAAGAGACCCAGTACTTC.

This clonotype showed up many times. In nucleotides, the CDR3 is TGTGCCAGCAGGCGACAGGGTAGTAACTATGGCTACACCTTC. Translated: CASRRQGSNYGYTF. The V gene is TRBV27, the J gene TRBJ1-2, with TRBD1 matching 7 bases. The ends lost 6 bases at V and 1 base at J; junction bases unmatched: 5. CDR1 and CDR2 from the germline V gene are MNHEY and SMNVEV (reference sequence). The CDR3 contains 14 residues.

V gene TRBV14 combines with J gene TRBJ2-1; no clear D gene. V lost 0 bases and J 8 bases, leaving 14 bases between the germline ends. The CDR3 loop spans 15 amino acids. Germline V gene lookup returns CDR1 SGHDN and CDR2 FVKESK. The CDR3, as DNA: TGTGCCAGCAGCCAAGATGGCAGGCACCGGGATGAGCAGTTCTTC. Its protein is CASSQDGRHRDEQFF.

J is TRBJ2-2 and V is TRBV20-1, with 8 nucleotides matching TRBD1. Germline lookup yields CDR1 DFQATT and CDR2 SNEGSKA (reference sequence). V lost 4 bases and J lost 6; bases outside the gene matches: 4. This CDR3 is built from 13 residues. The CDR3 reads CSATRQGPGELFF. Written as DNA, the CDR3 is TGCAGTGCTACCCGACAGGGGCCCGGGGAGCTGTTTTTT.

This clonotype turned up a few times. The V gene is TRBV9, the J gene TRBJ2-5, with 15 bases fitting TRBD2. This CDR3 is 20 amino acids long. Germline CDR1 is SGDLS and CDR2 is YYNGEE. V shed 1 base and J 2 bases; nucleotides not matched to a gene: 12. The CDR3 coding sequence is TGTGCCAGCAGCGTAACCCTCCCCCGGACTAGCGGGGGGGTTCAAGAGACCCAGTACTTC. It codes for CASSVTLPRTSGGVQETQYF.

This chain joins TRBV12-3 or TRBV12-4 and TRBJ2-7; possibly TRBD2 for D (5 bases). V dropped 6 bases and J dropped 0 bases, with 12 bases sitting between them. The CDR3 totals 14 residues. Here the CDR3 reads CASSSGLLSYEQYF. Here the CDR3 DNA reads TGTGCCAGCAGCTCCGGACTCCTCTCCTACGAGCAGTACTTC.

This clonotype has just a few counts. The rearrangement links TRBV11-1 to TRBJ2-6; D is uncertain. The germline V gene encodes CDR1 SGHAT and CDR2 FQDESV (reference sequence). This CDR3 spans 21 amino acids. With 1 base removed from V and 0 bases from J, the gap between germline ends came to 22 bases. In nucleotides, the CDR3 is TGTGCCAGCAGCTTAGGCGGACCTGGGCCAGGTAAACCCTCTGGGGCCAACGTCCTGACTTTC. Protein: CASSLGGPGPGKPSGANVLTF.

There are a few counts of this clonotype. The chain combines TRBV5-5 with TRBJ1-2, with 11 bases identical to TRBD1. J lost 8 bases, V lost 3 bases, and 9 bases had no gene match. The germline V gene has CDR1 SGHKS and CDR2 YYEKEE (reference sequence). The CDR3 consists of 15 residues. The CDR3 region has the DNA TGTGCCAGCAGCTCAGGGACAGGGGGAATTTACGGCTACACCTTC. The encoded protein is CASSSGTGGIYGYTF.

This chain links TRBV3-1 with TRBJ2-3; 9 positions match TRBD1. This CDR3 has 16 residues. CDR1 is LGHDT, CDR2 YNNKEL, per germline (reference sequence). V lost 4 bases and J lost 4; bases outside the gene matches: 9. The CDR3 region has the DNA TGTGCCAGCAGCCCTCTTTACAGGGGGCCCCCAGATACGCAGTATTTT. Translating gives CASSPLYRGPPDTQYF.